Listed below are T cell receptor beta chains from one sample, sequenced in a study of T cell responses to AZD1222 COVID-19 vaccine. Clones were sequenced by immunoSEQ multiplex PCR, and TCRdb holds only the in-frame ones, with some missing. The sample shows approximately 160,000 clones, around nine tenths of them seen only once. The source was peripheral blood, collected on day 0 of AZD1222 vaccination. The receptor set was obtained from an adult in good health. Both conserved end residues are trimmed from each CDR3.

ASSLDRRGTANTGELF	TRBV5-1	TRBJ2-2	16
ASSVRHEAEAF	TRBV9	TRBJ1-1	11
ASRDSGPINEQF	TRBV25-1	TRBJ2-1	12
ASSVGGNQPQH	TRBV19	TRBJ1-5	11
ASIENQLMNTEAF	TRBV7-2	TRBJ1-1	13
ATQREYTQY	TRBV6-5	TRBJ2-3	9
ASSPGLAGGLAYNEQF	TRBV18	TRBJ2-1	16
ASSAHTYEQY	TRBV7-2	TRBJ2-7	10
ASTPRDRGLNEQF	TRBV19	TRBJ2-1	13
ASRTEPGDSGETQY	TRBV5-4	TRBJ2-5	14
ASSFTPGGAGELF	TRBV5-5	TRBJ2-2	13
ASSREAGKILNYGYT	TRBV7-9	TRBJ1-2	15
ASSLGGQGDQPQH	TRBV28	TRBJ1-5	13
ASSQLAGGPSEQF	TRBV6-5	TRBJ2-1	13
ASRDRAGNQPQH	TRBV2	TRBJ1-5	12
ASSAGTSISHEQY	TRBV27	TRBJ2-7	13